Below, one T cell receptor (beta chain) is given with its context. The data were obtained in a study of blood T cell repertoires in COVID-19. In the authors' methods: Reference gene primer amplification gave estimated nucleated cell counts. Here immunoSEQ multiplex PCR was the method, and the copy in TCRdb shows in-frame clones only, minus some. The V and J calls and the clone size are those of that table, but D and trimming were determined from the DNA. The repertoire includes roughly 80,000 clones, approximately 89% of them detected once, and approximately 1.8% sits in the top ten. This CDR3 has 12 residues. V lost 6 bases and J lost 9; bases outside the gene matches: 7.

This clonotype originated in a woman aged 55-75 years with acute or convalescent COVID-19. The sample comprised peripheral blood. The chain combines TRBV12-3 or TRBV12-4 with TRBJ2-7, with TRBD1 matching 8 bases. Here the CDR3 reads CASSQDRVVQYF. In nucleotides, the CDR3 is TGTGCCAGCAGCCAGGACAGGGTAGTGCAGTACTTC.